What follows are 8 T cell receptor beta chains derived from one specimen sequenced in a study of T-cell memory formation after mild COVID-19. TCRdb independently ran MiXCR on the 5' RACE reads; one entry per CDR3 protein. Altogether some 450,000 distinct CDR3 sequences are present, 20% being singletons, with the ten largest covering roughly 8.4%. The material sequenced was PBMCs or a T cell subset sorted from them (not recorded which). The receptors shown here come from an adult woman who had mild COVID-19 (a few samples of this study predate the infection). Cell type and time point are not known.

Only a few counts were recorded for this clonotype. J is TRBJ2-1 and V is TRBV6-5, with 9 bases aligning to TRBD2. The CDR3 runs 14 residues. The germline CDR1 and CDR2 sequences are MNHEY and SVGAGI. With 3 bases clipped from V and 9 bases from J, the junction kept 6 bases outside the gene matches. CDR3 in amino acids: CASSYSGRLGEQFF. The CDR3 DNA is TGTGCCAGCAGTTATAGCGGGAGACTGGGTGAGCAGTTCTTC.

The V call is TRBV7-9, the J call TRBJ2-7, with 9 bases aligning to TRBD1. Germline loops: CDR1 SEHNR, CDR2 FQNEAQ (reference sequence). Trimming took 5 bases from V and 0 from J; bases not matched to a gene: 5. This CDR3 region has 15 residues. The CDR3 sequence is CASSNRQGDSYEQYF. For the CDR3, the DNA is TGTGCCAGCAGCAATCGACAGGGGGACTCCTACGAGCAGTACTTC.

V is TRBV20-1 and J is TRBJ1-1, with a possible D match to TRBD1 (6 bases). Per germline, CDR1 DFQATT and CDR2 SNEGSKA (reference sequence). With 5 bases removed from V and 5 bases from J, the gap between germline ends came to 18 bases. This CDR3 region has 14 residues. Here the CDR3 DNA reads TGCAGTGCTCCCACCACAGGGAAACGAACTGAAGCTTTCTTT. This encodes CSAPTTGKRTEAFF.

This clonotype was seen more than once but under ten times. The chain joins TRBV6-6 to TRBJ2-7, with D possibly matching TRBD1 (6 bases). The CDR3 runs 15 residues. V lost 5 bases and J lost 0, with 14 bases in between. Germline V gives CDR1 MNHNY, CDR2 SVGAGI (reference sequence). The CDR3 region is CASSEVGQFSYEQYF. CDR3 nucleotides: TGTGCCAGCAGTGAGGTAGGACAGTTCTCCTACGAGCAGTACTTC.

The rearrangement uses TRBV7-9 and TRBJ1-1; maybe TRBD1 (6 bases). Deletions cut 4 bases from V and 4 bases from J, with 16 bases between. This CDR3 has 15 residues. CDR1 SEHNR and CDR2 FQNEAQ come from the germline V gene (reference sequence). The CDR3 loop is CASSSGGRVSTEAFF. DNA for the CDR3: TGTGCCAGCAGCTCGGGGGGCAGGGTGAGCACTGAAGCTTTCTTT.

DNA of the CDR3: TGTGCCAGCAGTAAGGGAATTCACGAGCAGTACTTC. Translation: CASSKGIHEQYF. This chain connects TRBV12-3 or TRBV12-4 to TRBJ2-7; D is unresolved. The CDR3 spans 12 residues. V was pared by 5 bases and J by 5 bases, with 10 bases between.

CDR3 sequence: CASSIPEGADTEAFF. CDR3 DNA: TGTGCCAGCAGCATACCCGAGGGGGCGGACACTGAAGCTTTCTTT. The V and J genes are TRBV7-2 and TRBJ1-1, with 7 bases matching TRBD1. This CDR3 has 15 residues. Germline CDR1 SGHTA, CDR2 FQGNSA. V lost 5 bases and J lost 3; bases outside the gene matches: 9.

This clonotype was seen more than once but under ten times. This chain connects TRBV7-8 to TRBJ1-2; weak D call: TRBD1 (6 bases). Germline loops: CDR1 SGHVS, CDR2 FQNEAQ. This CDR3 has 15 amino acids. Trimming cost V 1 base and J 4 bases, with 13 bases left between them. CDR3 sequence reads: CASSLGGTGTYGYTF. CDR3 nucleotide sequence: TGTGCCAGCAGCTTAGGAGGTACAGGGACCTATGGCTACACCTTC.